Each of the 29 T cell receptor beta chains below was sequenced from the same sample in a study of spatial heterogeneity in lung cancer (dated by TCRdb to the late 2010s). The protocol used for the library was 5' RACE. For sequencing, a NextSeq 500 was employed. TCRdb reprocessing: public reads trimmed at Q25 with fastp, clones called with MiXCR, in-frame beta chains kept. Identical CDR3 proteins give one entry, which carries the most common genes and DNA. For this sample there are under 14,000 distinct CDR3 sequences; about 6.3% appear just once. The leading ten clones occupy 25% to 30% of the sample. The time point tag for this specimen amounts to: sample taken at primary tumor resection. Whole RNA extracted from tumor and nontumor lung tissue, or from cryopreserved PBMC samples, was used for TCR sequencing without cell sorting. Here the sequenced sample was PBMCs, taken at surgery. These receptors were taken from a male donor with early-stage non-small cell lung cancer.

The sample holds many counts of this clonotype. This beta chain lies outside the target of a library built for alpha chains; its clone size means little. The chain combines TRBV6-5 with TRBJ1-6, with 8 bases identical to TRBD1. V dropped 6 bases and J dropped 10; count of bases not matched to a gene: 8. Germline V CDR1 and CDR2: MNHEY, SVGAGI. The CDR3 extends over 14 amino acids. This CDR3 is CASSLTGGWSPLHF. In DNA, the CDR3 is TGTGCCAGCAGCCTCACAGGGGGTTGGTCACCCCTCCACTTT.

This clonotype has at least ten counts. Found in a library prepared for alpha chains, this beta chain is an off-target read, and its abundance has little meaning. The V and J genes are TRBV29-1 and TRBJ1-1; D may be TRBD1 (6 bases). The CDR3 loop spans 13 amino acids. Looked up from germline, CDR1 is SQVTM and CDR2 is ANQGSEA. V lost 4 bases and J lost 1, with 10 bases in between. The chain's CDR3 is CSVVGRGNTEAFF. The CDR3 DNA reads as TGCAGCGTTGTGGGCAGGGGGAACACTGAAGCTTTCTTT.

This clonotype has a count of ten or more. The library was built for alpha chains, so this beta chain is an off-target read and its size means little. J is TRBJ2-7 and V is TRBV6-2 or TRBV6-3; 7 bases fit TRBD1. Trimming cost V 2 bases and J 0 bases; bases outside gene matches: 1. The CDR3 spans 14 residues. Germline assignment: CDR1 MNHEY and CDR2 SVGEGT. CDR3 coding DNA: TGTGCCAGCAGTTACCGGGACAGCTCCTACGAGCAGTACTTC. Translated: CASSYRDSSYEQYF.

This clonotype has ten or more counts. In a library made to pick up alpha chains, this beta chain is a stray read with a size that means little. This chain joins TRBV20-1 and TRBJ1-2; maybe TRBD1 (6 bases). Germline V gene sequence: CDR1 DFQATT, CDR2 SNEGSKA (reference sequence). The ends were cut back, 6 bases at V and 8 bases at J, with 13 bases in the middle. The CDR3 length is 11 residues. Here the CDR3 DNA reads TGCAGTGCCTGGGACACGCGGGGCTACACCTTC. Its protein is CSAWDTRGYTF.

This clonotype turned up a few times. This beta chain is off target for a library built for alpha chains, so its abundance means little. The gene calls are TRBV2 and TRBJ2-3; TRBD1 agrees at 7 bases. The V segment lost 8 bases and the J segment 2 bases; nucleotides outside the gene matches: 13. This CDR3 contains 16 residues. The V gene's germline CDR1 is SNHLY and CDR2 FYNNEI. The CDR3 protein is CASQRGLLLLTDTQYF. CDR3 DNA: TGTGCCAGCCAAAGGGGGCTCCTACTCCTCACAGATACGCAGTATTTT.

This clonotype was counted a few times. The library was built for alpha chains, so this beta chain is an off-target read and its size means little. The CDR3 region is CASSLTPRLAAYEQYF. In nucleotides, the CDR3 is TGTGCCAGCAGCTTAACGCCTAGGCTAGCGGCCTACGAGCAGTACTTC. The rearrangement uses TRBV7-2 and TRBJ2-7; 7 nucleotides agree with TRBD2. The CDR3 has 16 residues. V was pared by 2 bases and J by 2 bases, with 9 bases of the junction left unmatched. The V gene's germline CDR1 is SGHTA and CDR2 FQGNSA.

This clonotype was seen more than once but under ten times. Within a library made for alpha chains, this beta chain is off target, and its count is uninformative. This sequence joins TRBV27 and TRBJ2-3; 7 bases line up with TRBD1. The CDR3 covers 14 residues. Germline CDR1 reads MNHEY; CDR2 reads SMNVEV (reference sequence). V lost 7 bases to trimming and J lost 3 bases; unmatched junction nucleotides: 7. The CDR3 sequence: CASTWDSKTDTQYF. In nucleotides, the CDR3 is TGTGCCAGCACATGGGACAGCAAAACAGATACGCAGTATTTT.

This clonotype was counted ten times or more. The library was prepared for alpha chains; this beta chain is a stray read, so its frequency means little. This sequence joins TRBV20-1 and TRBJ2-1; D remains ambiguous. Looked up from germline, CDR1 is DFQATT and CDR2 is SNEGSKA (reference sequence). The CDR3 consists of 13 residues. Trimming removed 5 bases from V and 7 bases from J, with 15 bases in between. CDR3 in amino acids: CSAPQATRNEQFF. CDR3 sequence (DNA): TGCAGTGCTCCCCAGGCCACGAGGAATGAGCAGTTCTTC.

As to this clonotype: Being off target in a library aimed at alpha chains, this beta chain has a size of little meaning. The CDR3 DNA sequence: TGTGCCAGAGGGACGGACTCCTACAATGAGCAGTTCTTC. Translating gives CARGTDSYNEQFF. The chain joins TRBV2 to TRBJ2-1; D is perhaps TRBD1 or TRBD2 (5 bases each). The CDR3 has 13 residues. Trimming took 9 bases from V and 0 from J, leaving 9 bases between them. Germline V CDR1 and CDR2: SNHLY, FYNNEI.

About this clonotype: In a library made to pick up alpha chains, this beta chain is a stray read with a size that means little. The V call is TRBV5-1, the J call TRBJ2-5; either TRBD1 or TRBD2 may supply D (5 bases each). CDR3 length: 14 residues. V was pared by 4 bases and J by 7 bases, with 17 bases between. Germline CDR1 SGHRS, CDR2 YFSETQ. CDR3 bases: TGCGCCAGCAGCCCCGGGACCCCGAGGGGGACCCAGTACTTC. This codes for CASSPGTPRGTQYF.

This clonotype was observed at least ten times. This beta chain slipped into a library made for alpha chains as a stray read, so its size is not meaningful. The chain has TRBV27 and TRBJ2-3; no reliable D call. This CDR3 comprises 15 residues. Trimming took 2 bases from V and 0 from J, leaving 9 bases between them. Germline CDR1 and CDR2: MNHEY and SMNVEV (reference sequence). In DNA form, the CDR3 reads TGTGCCAGCAGTTTAGCCTTCCGGAGCACAGATACGCAGTATTTT. Amino acid sequence: CASSLAFRSTDTQYF.

There are a few counts of this clonotype. For a library built for alpha chains, this beta chain is a stray read; little rests on its size. The chain employs TRBV7-2 and TRBJ1-3, with D tentatively TRBD1 (5 bases). V lost 2 bases and J 4 bases, leaving 12 bases between the germline ends. Germline lookup yields CDR1 SGHTA and CDR2 FQGNSA. The CDR3 is 15 residues long. The CDR3 reads CASSLTEGTGNTIYF. The CDR3 DNA sequence: TGTGCCAGCAGCTTAACGGAGGGGACGGGAAACACCATATATTTT.

This clonotype appeared many times. This beta chain is a stray read from a library made for alpha chains; its abundance is not meaningful. This chain uses TRBV7-2 with TRBJ1-5; unclear D gene. This CDR3 contains 15 residues. Between the trimmed V and J ends, which lost 2 bases and 4 bases, there was a span of 12 bases. The germline V gene encodes CDR1 SGHTA and CDR2 FQGNSA. CDR3 in DNA: TGTGCCAGCAGCTTAAAGGGTAGTAGGAATCAGCCCCAGCATTTT. Its translation is CASSLKGSRNQPQHF.

Notes on this clonotype: This beta chain represents an off-target read in a library built for alpha chains; its size is of limited meaning. V usage is TRBV6-5 and J usage is TRBJ1-5, with 7 bases lining up with TRBD1. The J segment lost 7 bases and the V segment lost 6 bases, leaving 9 bases of the junction unmatched. CDR1 is MNHEY and CDR2 is SVGAGI in the germline V gene. The CDR3 length is 14 residues. CDR3: CASSSRQGPQPQHF. The CDR3 DNA is TGTGCCAGCAGCTCTAGACAGGGCCCCCAGCCCCAGCATTTT.

There are many counts of this clonotype. A library made for alpha chains picked up this beta chain off target, so its size means little. The chain recombines TRBV7-9 with TRBJ2-3; D might be TRBD1 (5 bases). Germline values: CDR1 SEHNR, CDR2 FQNEAQ (reference sequence). This CDR3 is built from 15 residues. V lost 1 base to trimming and J lost 0 bases, with 8 bases between them. The CDR3 DNA follows: TGTGCCAGCAGCTTAGGACAGACTAGCACAGATACGCAGTATTTT. It translates to CASSLGQTSTDTQYF.

This clonotype was detected many times. A library made for alpha chains picked up this beta chain off target, so its size means little. V gene TRBV6-6 combines with J gene TRBJ2-3; D unclear. Germline lookup yields CDR1 MNHNY and CDR2 SVGAGI (reference sequence). V was shortened by 3 bases and J by 6 bases, with 13 bases between the two germline ends. This CDR3 contains 14 residues. The CDR3 nucleotides read TGTGCCAGCAGTTATGGTTCTTTGGGGGATACGCAGTATTTT. Amino acids: CASSYGSLGDTQYF.

There are many counts of this clonotype. A library made for alpha chains picked up this beta chain off target, so its size means little. V usage is TRBV20-1 and J usage is TRBJ2-1; TRBD1 might be the D (6 bases). This CDR3 region has 15 residues. The germline V gene has CDR1 DFQATT and CDR2 SNEGSKA (reference sequence). V was pared by 6 bases and J by 0 bases, with 15 bases between. The DNA of the CDR3 is TGCAGTGCGCCGTGGGGGCACAGCTCCTACAATGAGCAGTTCTTC. It encodes CSAPWGHSSYNEQFF.

With respect to this clonotype: The library was designed around alpha chains, so this beta chain is a stray read whose abundance carries little weight. The rearrangement joins TRBV7-2 to TRBJ2-7; TRBD1 is a possible D gene (5 bases). The V gene's germline CDR1 is SGHTA and CDR2 FQGNSA. V lost 0 bases and J 2 bases, leaving 14 bases between the germline ends. This CDR3 is 16 amino acids long. This CDR3 is CASSLAQGQVPYEQYF. DNA of the CDR3: TGTGCCAGCAGCTTAGCCCAGGGTCAGGTTCCCTACGAGCAGTACTTC.

This clonotype ranks as medium-sized. This beta chain turned up in a library designed for alpha chains; as an off-target read, its abundance says little. The chain carries TRBV28 and TRBJ2-1, with D tentatively TRBD2 (5 bases). Germline loops: CDR1 MDHEN, CDR2 SYDVKM. The CDR3 runs 16 residues. Trimming cost V 4 bases and J 0 bases, with 13 bases left between them. The DNA for the CDR3 is TGTGCCAGCAGTTCCTCGGGATCCATCTCCTACAATGAGCAGTTCTTC. Its translation is CASSSSGSISYNEQFF.

This clonotype was counted at least ten times. Because this beta chain is a stray read in a library intended to capture alpha chains, its abundance should not be given much weight. V usage is TRBV5-5 and J usage is TRBJ1-1; tentatively, D is TRBD1 (5 bases). Germline V gene data show CDR1 as SGHKS and CDR2 as YYEKEE (reference sequence). The CDR3 totals 14 residues. Trimming stripped 0 bases from V and 4 bases from J, with 10 bases between. CDR3 amino acids: CASSLVAGFTEAFF. CDR3 in DNA: TGTGCCAGCAGCTTGGTGGCAGGGTTCACTGAAGCTTTCTTT.

This clonotype turned up a few times. The size of this beta chain means little, since it is a stray read in a library made for alpha chains. This chain joins TRBV28 and TRBJ2-7; D possibly corresponds to TRBD2 (6 bases). CDR1 is MDHEN and CDR2 is SYDVKM in the germline V gene. Trimming stripped 2 bases from V and 0 bases from J, with 17 bases between. The CDR3 spans 17 residues. The CDR3 bases are TGTGCCAGCAGTTTAGGGGCGGGTAGCGGAAGCTCCTACGAGCAGTACTTC. It is translated as CASSLGAGSGSSYEQYF. The full variable domain, rest sourced from reference TRBV28 and TRBJ2-7, is DVKVTQSSRYLVKRTGEKVFLECVQDMDHENMFWYRQDPGLGLRLIYFSYDVKMKEKGDIPEGYSVSREKKERFSLILESASTNQTSMYLCASSLGAGSGSSYEQYFGPGTRLTVT.

Many counts were recorded for this clonotype. The library was built for alpha chains, so this beta chain is an off-target read and its size means little. The chain combines TRBV20-1 with TRBJ2-1; D possibly uses TRBD1 or TRBD2 (5 bases each). The germline gives CDR1 DFQATT, CDR2 SNEGSKA (reference sequence). The CDR3 extends over 17 amino acids. The V end lost 6 bases, the J end lost 6 bases, and 27 bases lay between the germline ends. CDR3 amino acids: CSAINLRDQPRGNEQFF. The CDR3 nucleotides are TGCAGTGCCATTAACCTCCGGGATCAGCCGAGGGGCAATGAGCAGTTCTTC.

This clonotype was picked up many times. Found in a library prepared for alpha chains, this beta chain is an off-target read, and its abundance has little meaning. The rearrangement joins TRBV14 to TRBJ1-2; the D is unclear. This CDR3 contains 15 residues. Germline lookup yields CDR1 SGHDN and CDR2 FVKESK. V was shortened by 0 bases and J by 0 bases, with 8 bases between the two germline ends. The DNA for the CDR3 is TGTGCCAGCAGCCAAGATGGCAGAGCTAACTATGGCTACACCTTC. Translated: CASSQDGRANYGYTF.

This clonotype was seen more than once but under ten times. A library prepared for alpha chains yielded this beta chain as an off-target read; its size is of little meaning. The genes are TRBV6-2 or TRBV6-3 and TRBJ1-5; D call uncertain. The germline gives CDR1 MNHEY, CDR2 SVGEGT. Trimming stripped 4 bases from V and 6 bases from J, with 19 bases between. This CDR3 spans 16 amino acids. CDR3: CASSFGGVEFGQPQHF. The CDR3 DNA follows: TGTGCCAGCAGTTTCGGCGGCGTGGAGTTCGGTCAGCCCCAGCATTTT.

This clonotype was recorded at least ten times. Because the library targeted alpha chains, this beta chain is an off-target read whose size means little. V and J are TRBV21-1 and TRBJ1-3; the table's D gene call, TRBD1, was not cross checked with the DNA. TRBV21-1 is labeled a pseudogene. The CDR3 sequence is 16 residues long. CDR3 protein: CASSKVGADSGNTIYF. The DNA for the CDR3 is TGTGCCAGCAGCAAGGTGGGGGCCGACTCTGGAAACACCATATATTTT.

Ten or more counts support this clonotype. As an off-target read in a library built for alpha chains, this beta chain has a frequency of little significance. V is TRBV4-1 and J is TRBJ2-7; D is ambiguous. V was pared by 0 bases and J by 3 bases, with 9 bases between. Germline V gives CDR1 MGHRA, CDR2 YSYEKL. The CDR3 is made up of 14 amino acids. The CDR3 region has the DNA TGCGCCAGCAGCCAAGATGAGCTTTACTACGAGCAGTACTTC. It yields the protein CASSQDELYYEQYF.

This clonotype was recorded at least ten times. This beta chain turned up in a library designed for alpha chains; as an off-target read, its abundance says little. The chain joins TRBV20-1 to TRBJ1-1, with 8 bases aligning to TRBD1. The J segment lost 0 bases and the V segment lost 3 bases, leaving 6 bases of the junction unmatched. Germline lookup yields CDR1 DFQATT and CDR2 SNEGSKA (reference sequence). This CDR3 is built from 15 residues. Written as DNA, the CDR3 is TGCAGTGCTAGTAATACAGGGGGATTGAACACTGAAGCTTTCTTT. It specifies CSASNTGGLNTEAFF.

There are many counts of this clonotype. This beta chain is a stray sequence in a library constructed for alpha chains; its clone size is not meaningful. The chain carries TRBV20-1 and TRBJ2-7; 9 bases are shared with TRBD1. V shed 2 bases, J shed 4 bases, and the junction held 9 bases outside the gene matches. CDR3 length equals 15 residues. Germline V gene sequence: CDR1 DFQATT, CDR2 SNEGSKA (reference sequence). Written as DNA, the CDR3 is TGCAGTGCTAGACCAACCGGGACAGGGTCGTACGAGCAGTACTTC. Its protein is CSARPTGTGSYEQYF.

On this clonotype: With the library built for alpha chains, this beta chain is off target and its frequency is not meaningful. The chain couples TRBV6-5 to TRBJ1-5, with TRBD1 matching over 8 bases. With V trimmed by 6 bases and J by 7 bases, 8 bases remained unmatched. CDR1 MNHEY and CDR2 SVGAGI come from the germline V gene. CDR3 length: 14 amino acids. The CDR3 loop is CASSARGLGQPQHF. CDR3 nucleotide sequence: TGTGCCAGCAGCGCCAGGGGGCTTGGACAGCCCCAGCATTTT.